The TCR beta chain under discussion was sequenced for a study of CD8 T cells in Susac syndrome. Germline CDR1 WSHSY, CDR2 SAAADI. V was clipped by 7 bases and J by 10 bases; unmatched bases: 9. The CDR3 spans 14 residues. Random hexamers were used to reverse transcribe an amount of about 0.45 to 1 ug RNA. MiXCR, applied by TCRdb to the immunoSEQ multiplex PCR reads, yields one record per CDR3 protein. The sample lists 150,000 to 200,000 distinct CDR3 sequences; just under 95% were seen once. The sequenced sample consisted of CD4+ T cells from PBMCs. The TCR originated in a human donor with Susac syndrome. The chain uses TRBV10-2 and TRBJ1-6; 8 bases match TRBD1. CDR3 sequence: CASNPTGGDSPLHF. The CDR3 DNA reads TGCGCCAGCAATCCCACAGGGGGAGACTCACCCCTCCACTTT.